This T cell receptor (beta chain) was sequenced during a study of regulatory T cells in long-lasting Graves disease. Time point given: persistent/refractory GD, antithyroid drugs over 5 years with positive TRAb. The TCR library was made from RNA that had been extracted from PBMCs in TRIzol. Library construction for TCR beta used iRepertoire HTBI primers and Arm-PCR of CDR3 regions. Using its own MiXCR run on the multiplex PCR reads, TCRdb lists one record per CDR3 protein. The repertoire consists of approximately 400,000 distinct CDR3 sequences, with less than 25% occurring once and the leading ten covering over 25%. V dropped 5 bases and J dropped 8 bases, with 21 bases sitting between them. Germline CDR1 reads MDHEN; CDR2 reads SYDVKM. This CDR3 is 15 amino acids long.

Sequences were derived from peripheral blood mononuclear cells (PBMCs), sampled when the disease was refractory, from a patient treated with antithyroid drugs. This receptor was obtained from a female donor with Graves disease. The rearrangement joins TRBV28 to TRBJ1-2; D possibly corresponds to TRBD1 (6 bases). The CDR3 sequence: CASSTFRDTSRGYTF. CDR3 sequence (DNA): TGTGCCAGCAGTACCTTTCGGGACACCTCGCGGGGCTACACCTTC.